These 20 T cell receptor beta chains were sequenced from one sample in a study of radiotherapy plus CTLA-4 blockade in lung cancer. Profiling relied on immunoSEQ multiplex PCR, and the TCRdb table lists in-frame clones only, not all of them. This sample has some 46,000 clones, with around four fifths found just once. The starting material was peripheral blood, obtained from a patient treated with radiotherapy plus ipilimumab. The receptors shown here come from a human donor with non-small cell lung cancer who had stable disease on radiotherapy plus ipilimumab.

J is TRBJ2-2 and V is TRBV7-8; no definite D call. CDR1 is SGHVS and CDR2 is FQNEAQ in the germline V gene. V was shortened by 0 bases and J by 5 bases, with 10 bases between the two germline ends. The length of the CDR3 is 15 residues. This chain's CDR3 is CASSLASRRTGELFF. The CDR3, as DNA: TGTGCCAGCAGCTTAGCTAGTCGAAGAACCGGGGAGCTGTTTTTT.

This clone was counted a single time. V and J are TRBV28 and TRBJ2-1; 10 positions match TRBD2. CDR3 length equals 19 residues. Per the germline V gene, CDR1 is MDHEN and CDR2 is SYDVKM. J lost 2 bases, V lost 5 bases, and 15 bases had no gene match. For the CDR3, the DNA is TGTGCCAGCAGTCCACAAAGGATCACTAGCGGGGCCCCCTACAATGAGCAGTTCTTC. It codes for CASSPQRITSGAPYNEQFF.

The V and J genes are TRBV11-2 and TRBJ2-7, with unresolved D. CDR3 length: 14 amino acids. From germline, CDR1 is SGHAT and CDR2 FQNNGV. V was cut by 4 bases and J by 1 base, with 11 bases left in between. The CDR3 sequence is CASSSLIASYEQYF. CDR3 nucleotides: TGTGCCAGCAGCTCCCTTATTGCGTCCTACGAGCAGTACTTC. Looking up the rest from reference TRBV11-2 and TRBJ2-7 gives the full variable domain: EAGVAQSPRYKIIEKRQSVAFWCNPISGHATLYWYQQILGQGPKLLIQFQNNGVVDDSQLPKDRFSAERLKGVDSTLKIQPAKLEDSAVYLCASSSLIASYEQYFGPGTRLTVT.

Only one count was recorded for this clone. The CDR3 does not end in the conserved phenylalanine or tryptophan, so this is likely a read error. V gene TRBV27 combines with J gene TRBJ1-1; the D gene is possibly TRBD1 (6 bases). The germline gives CDR1 MNHEY, CDR2 SMNVEV (reference sequence). This CDR3 is built from 12 residues. V was cut by 5 bases and J by 11 bases, with 15 bases left in between. The CDR3 nucleotides are TGTGCCAGCAGTGCAAAGGGGGTAGAGGCTTTCCTT. Protein: CASSAKGVEAFL.

The chain employs TRBV28 and TRBJ2-1; 7 positions agree with TRBD2. The CDR3 length is 16 residues. Trimming cost V 5 bases and J 8 bases; bases outside gene matches: 15. Per germline, CDR1 MDHEN and CDR2 SYDVKM. The CDR3 here is CASSRRGAGAGDEQFF. In nucleotides, the CDR3 is TGTGCCAGCAGTCGTAGAGGGGCCGGGGCGGGGGATGAGCAGTTCTTC.

The rearrangement links TRBV5-1 to TRBJ2-5; D is perhaps TRBD1 (5 bases). The J call is in doubt because the DNA end fits TRBJ2-7 better. Per the germline V gene, CDR1 is SGHRS and CDR2 is YFSETQ. CDR3 length: 13 residues. The CDR3 loop is CASSLGQNYEQYF. CDR3 bases: TGCGCCAGCAGCTTGGGACAGAACTACGAGCAGTACTTC.

The genes are TRBV4-3 and TRBJ2-1; 10 bases line up with TRBD2. The germline CDR1 and CDR2 sequences are LGHNA and YSLEER. The V gene end was trimmed by 4 bases and the J gene end by 9 bases; junction bases not matched to a gene: 12. The CDR3 is 16 amino acids. The CDR3 bases are TGCGCCAGCAGCCTAACGAGGACTAGCGGCCCAACTGAGCAGTTCTTC. Translating it yields CASSLTRTSGPTEQFF.

J is TRBJ1-5 and V is TRBV5-6; 8 positions match TRBD1. Germline lookup yields CDR1 SGHDT and CDR2 YYEEEE. After removal of 1 base from V and 5 bases from J, the junction contained 2 bases not matched to a gene. The CDR3 is made up of 14 amino acids. For the CDR3, the DNA is TGTGCCAGCAGCTTGAGGGACAGGTATCAGCCCCAGCATTTT. This translates into CASSLRDRYQPQHF. Drawing the rest from reference TRBV5-6 and TRBJ1-5, the complete variable domain is DAGVTQSPTHLIKTRGQQVTLRCSPKSGHDTVSWYQQALGQGPQFIFQYYEEEERQRGNFPDRFSGHQFPNYSSELNVNALLLGDSALYLCASSLRDRYQPQHFGDGTRLSIL.

This clone was seen a handful of times. This sequence joins TRBV5-1 and TRBJ2-1; the match to TRBD1 covers 7 bases. There are 15 residues in the CDR3. Germline V CDR1 and CDR2: SGHRS, YFSETQ. V dropped 0 bases and J dropped 9; count of bases not matched to a gene: 9. The CDR3 bases are TGCGCCAGCAGCTTGGATGGGGAAGGGGGCAGTGAGCAGTTCTTC. Translation gives CASSLDGEGGSEQFF.

The V gene is TRBV9, the J gene TRBJ2-1; TRBD2 matches at 13 bases. V was pared by 2 bases and J by 12 bases, with 8 bases of the junction left unmatched. Germline lookup yields CDR1 SGDLS and CDR2 YYNGEE. The CDR3 has 15 residues. The CDR3 protein is CASSVGLAGVEGQFF. For the CDR3, the DNA is TGTGCCAGCAGCGTCGGACTAGCGGGAGTCGAGGGGCAGTTCTTC.

This clone was detected only once. The chain recombines TRBV10-3 with TRBJ1-1; D not certain. The CDR3 covers 13 residues. The germline V gene encodes CDR1 ENHRY and CDR2 SYGVKD. The V gene lost 3 bases and the J gene lost 8 bases, with 13 bases spanning the gap. The CDR3 nucleotides are TGTGCCATCAGTGACTCGGGGAGGGAAGAAGCTTTCTTT. Residues: CAISDSGREEAFF.

This clone was seen more than once but under ten times. The chain has TRBV28 and TRBJ2-7; the match to TRBD2 covers 7 bases. Germline V CDR1 and CDR2: MDHEN, SYDVKM. The CDR3 runs to 13 residues. The trim removed 5 bases at V and 3 bases at J, leaving 4 bases unmatched. The CDR3 DNA is TGTGCCAGCAGTAGCGGGACCGGCTACGAGCAGTACTTC. It is translated as CASSSGTGYEQYF.

V usage is TRBV15 and J usage is TRBJ2-7, with 10 nucleotides matching TRBD2. Looked up from germline, CDR1 is LNHNV and CDR2 is YYDKDF (reference sequence). This CDR3 has 18 residues. The V segment lost 5 bases and the J segment 0 bases; nucleotides outside the gene matches: 13. CDR3 coding DNA: TGTGCCACCAGCGAAAGATGGGAAAGCGGGAGGGCCTCCTACGAGCAGTACTTC. Translation gives CATSERWESGRASYEQYF.

This sequence joins TRBV28 and TRBJ2-7; 14 bases fit TRBD2. This CDR3 has 18 amino acids. Germline-derived CDR1 and CDR2 are MDHEN and SYDVKM. J lost 1 base, V lost 6 bases, and 11 bases had no gene match. This CDR3 reads CASRGEGLAGAGSYEQYF. CDR3 nucleotide sequence: TGTGCCAGCAGGGGGGAGGGACTAGCGGGAGCAGGGTCCTACGAGCAGTACTTC.

The CDR3 nucleotides read TGTGCCAGCAGCTGGGCCGATGAGCAGTTCTTC. Its protein product is CASSWADEQFF. The chain combines TRBV7-9 with TRBJ2-1; D is undetermined. Trimming pared 4 bases from V and 8 bases from J, leaving 6 bases between. The germline gives CDR1 SEHNR, CDR2 FQNEAQ (reference sequence). This CDR3 region has 11 residues.

The V call is TRBV7-2, the J call TRBJ1-2; D is ambiguous. This CDR3 has 13 amino acids. Germline V gives CDR1 SGHTA, CDR2 FQGNSA. V was clipped by 3 bases and J by 3 bases, with 8 bases between them. The CDR3 nucleotides are TGTGCCAGCAGCTTGATTGAGTACTATGGCTACACCTTC. Translating gives CASSLIEYYGYTF.

J is TRBJ2-2 and V is TRBV7-9, with 10 bases aligning to TRBD2. Germline V gene data show CDR1 as SEHNR and CDR2 as FQNEAQ (reference sequence). This CDR3 region has 19 residues. The V and J ends lost 2 bases and 6 bases, in that order; junction bases with no gene match: 15. The DNA of the CDR3 is TGTGCCAGCAGCTTAAGGGGGCTAGCGGGAGAAAAATTGCCCGGGGAGCTGTTTTTT. Protein: CASSLRGLAGEKLPGELFF.

CDR3 sequence: CASSPESGSFLGELFF. In DNA form, the CDR3 reads TGTGCCAGCAGCCCAGAGAGCGGGAGTTTCCTCGGGGAGCTGTTTTTT. The chain is built from TRBV9 and TRBJ2-2; 8 bases line up with TRBD2. Germline trimming cut 4 bases from V and 7 bases from J; bases unmatched to any gene: 12. Per germline, CDR1 SGDLS and CDR2 YYNGEE. This CDR3 is 16 amino acids long.

The chain links TRBV2 to TRBJ2-7; TRBD1 matches at 8 bases. The germline gives CDR1 SNHLY, CDR2 FYNNEI. The CDR3 length is 12 residues. The trim removed 7 bases at V and 6 bases at J, leaving 5 bases unmatched. Written as DNA, the CDR3 is TGTGCCAGCACCGACAGGGGATTCGAGCAGTACTTC. This codes for CASTDRGFEQYF.

J is TRBJ2-3 and V is TRBV28; 8 bases are shared with TRBD2. The CDR3 sequence is 14 residues long. Germline CDR1 reads MDHEN; CDR2 reads SYDVKM. Losses at the gene ends were 8 bases for V and 4 bases for J; bases not matched to a gene: 8. The CDR3 DNA reads as TGTGCCAGCCAGGCCAGCGGGAGCCCAGATACGCAGTATTTT. This sequence encodes CASQASGSPDTQYF.